Described below is a single T cell receptor beta chain sequence and its context. Its target is unknown. The data were taken from a study of T cell responses to AZD1222 COVID-19 vaccine. Study-wide findings and caveats: The peak T cell response came first, and repertoires were sampled only after it. Baseline antibody screening turned up just six or seven seropositive AZD1222 recipients. It should be noted that donors were predominantly white British and more often female, and clonal diversity was possibly underestimated. Along spike, vaccine-associated CD4 TCRs were found throughout, with dominance at 160-218 and 743-854.

Sequenced by immunoSEQ multiplex PCR; TCRdb stores in-frame clones only, minus some. The table includes 140,000 to 150,000 clones, over 75% detected once. The CDR3 length is 15 residues. CDR1 SGHAT and CDR2 FQNNGV come from the germline V gene. Trimming removed 3 bases from V and 7 bases from J; junction bases left unmatched: 6. V and J are TRBV11-2 and TRBJ1-6; 7 bases match TRBD1. The sequence was obtained from an adult who received the MenACWY meningococcal vaccine as a control. The sample in question was peripheral blood, obtained 28 days after the second dose of the MenACWY control vaccine. The CDR3 coding sequence is TGTGCCAGCAGCTTTTACAGGGGAGGCAATTCACCCCTCCACTTT. Protein product: CASSFYRGGNSPLHF.